This T cell receptor beta chain was profiled in a study of PD-1 blockade in classical Hodgkin lymphoma. Study as a whole: Intravenous nivolumab at 3 mg/kg was given to patients every 2 weeks. Study results and caveats: Newly diagnosed patients had diversity similar to the baseline diversity of complete responders. Whatever underlies the repertoire differences (possibly disease activity or prior therapy) remains undefined.

The CDR3 runs to 13 residues. V lost 3 bases, J lost 5 bases, and 8 bases lay in between. The germline CDR1 and CDR2 sequences are MNHNS and SASEGT. With respect to this clone: Its antigen is not identified.

Each of the patients experienced relapse following autologous stem cell transplantation, and their brentuximab vedotin exposure differed. Patients' outcomes at their best amounted to complete response, partial response or progressive disease. Only in-frame clones appear in the TCRdb table, and some are missing; sequencing was by immunoSEQ multiplex PCR. The table has 39,000 or so clones, 85% to 90% seen once. The sequence derives from a human donor with classical Hodgkin lymphoma. Sequencing was performed on peripheral blood mononuclear cells (PBMCs), taken before the second cycle of nivolumab. This chain links TRBV6-1 with TRBJ1-5; D not resolved. CDR3 DNA: TGTGCCAGCAGTGACCGGCCGGATCAGCCCCAGCATTTT. This sequence encodes CASSDRPDQPQHF.